This T cell receptor beta chain was profiled in a study of human T cells and chemical hapten exposure. This clonotype came up a few times. Using its own MiXCR run on the RACE reads, TCRdb lists one record per CDR3 protein. The profile shows about 110,000 distinct CDR3 sequences, roughly a tenth of them singletons. The ends were cut back, 2 bases at V and 0 bases at J, with 10 bases in the middle. Germline V gives CDR1 MNHEY, CDR2 SVGAGI. This CDR3 spans 16 amino acids. The time point denotes: patch test 2, 6 weeks after DPC sensitization. Treatment here: therapeutic diphenylcyclopropenone sensitization with weekly scalp DPC.

Here the sequenced sample was whole blood, taken in connection with sensitization to the hapten diphenylcyclopropenone (DPC). This chain joins TRBV6-5 and TRBJ1-4; D is unclear. The receptor comes from a woman aged 40 to 49 with alopecia areata. Some clones in this sample may be carry-over from other donors' samples. The CDR3 bases are TGTGCCAGCAGTTACGACCCACTACCAACTAATGAAAAACTGTTTTTT. This gives the protein CASSYDPLPTNEKLFF.